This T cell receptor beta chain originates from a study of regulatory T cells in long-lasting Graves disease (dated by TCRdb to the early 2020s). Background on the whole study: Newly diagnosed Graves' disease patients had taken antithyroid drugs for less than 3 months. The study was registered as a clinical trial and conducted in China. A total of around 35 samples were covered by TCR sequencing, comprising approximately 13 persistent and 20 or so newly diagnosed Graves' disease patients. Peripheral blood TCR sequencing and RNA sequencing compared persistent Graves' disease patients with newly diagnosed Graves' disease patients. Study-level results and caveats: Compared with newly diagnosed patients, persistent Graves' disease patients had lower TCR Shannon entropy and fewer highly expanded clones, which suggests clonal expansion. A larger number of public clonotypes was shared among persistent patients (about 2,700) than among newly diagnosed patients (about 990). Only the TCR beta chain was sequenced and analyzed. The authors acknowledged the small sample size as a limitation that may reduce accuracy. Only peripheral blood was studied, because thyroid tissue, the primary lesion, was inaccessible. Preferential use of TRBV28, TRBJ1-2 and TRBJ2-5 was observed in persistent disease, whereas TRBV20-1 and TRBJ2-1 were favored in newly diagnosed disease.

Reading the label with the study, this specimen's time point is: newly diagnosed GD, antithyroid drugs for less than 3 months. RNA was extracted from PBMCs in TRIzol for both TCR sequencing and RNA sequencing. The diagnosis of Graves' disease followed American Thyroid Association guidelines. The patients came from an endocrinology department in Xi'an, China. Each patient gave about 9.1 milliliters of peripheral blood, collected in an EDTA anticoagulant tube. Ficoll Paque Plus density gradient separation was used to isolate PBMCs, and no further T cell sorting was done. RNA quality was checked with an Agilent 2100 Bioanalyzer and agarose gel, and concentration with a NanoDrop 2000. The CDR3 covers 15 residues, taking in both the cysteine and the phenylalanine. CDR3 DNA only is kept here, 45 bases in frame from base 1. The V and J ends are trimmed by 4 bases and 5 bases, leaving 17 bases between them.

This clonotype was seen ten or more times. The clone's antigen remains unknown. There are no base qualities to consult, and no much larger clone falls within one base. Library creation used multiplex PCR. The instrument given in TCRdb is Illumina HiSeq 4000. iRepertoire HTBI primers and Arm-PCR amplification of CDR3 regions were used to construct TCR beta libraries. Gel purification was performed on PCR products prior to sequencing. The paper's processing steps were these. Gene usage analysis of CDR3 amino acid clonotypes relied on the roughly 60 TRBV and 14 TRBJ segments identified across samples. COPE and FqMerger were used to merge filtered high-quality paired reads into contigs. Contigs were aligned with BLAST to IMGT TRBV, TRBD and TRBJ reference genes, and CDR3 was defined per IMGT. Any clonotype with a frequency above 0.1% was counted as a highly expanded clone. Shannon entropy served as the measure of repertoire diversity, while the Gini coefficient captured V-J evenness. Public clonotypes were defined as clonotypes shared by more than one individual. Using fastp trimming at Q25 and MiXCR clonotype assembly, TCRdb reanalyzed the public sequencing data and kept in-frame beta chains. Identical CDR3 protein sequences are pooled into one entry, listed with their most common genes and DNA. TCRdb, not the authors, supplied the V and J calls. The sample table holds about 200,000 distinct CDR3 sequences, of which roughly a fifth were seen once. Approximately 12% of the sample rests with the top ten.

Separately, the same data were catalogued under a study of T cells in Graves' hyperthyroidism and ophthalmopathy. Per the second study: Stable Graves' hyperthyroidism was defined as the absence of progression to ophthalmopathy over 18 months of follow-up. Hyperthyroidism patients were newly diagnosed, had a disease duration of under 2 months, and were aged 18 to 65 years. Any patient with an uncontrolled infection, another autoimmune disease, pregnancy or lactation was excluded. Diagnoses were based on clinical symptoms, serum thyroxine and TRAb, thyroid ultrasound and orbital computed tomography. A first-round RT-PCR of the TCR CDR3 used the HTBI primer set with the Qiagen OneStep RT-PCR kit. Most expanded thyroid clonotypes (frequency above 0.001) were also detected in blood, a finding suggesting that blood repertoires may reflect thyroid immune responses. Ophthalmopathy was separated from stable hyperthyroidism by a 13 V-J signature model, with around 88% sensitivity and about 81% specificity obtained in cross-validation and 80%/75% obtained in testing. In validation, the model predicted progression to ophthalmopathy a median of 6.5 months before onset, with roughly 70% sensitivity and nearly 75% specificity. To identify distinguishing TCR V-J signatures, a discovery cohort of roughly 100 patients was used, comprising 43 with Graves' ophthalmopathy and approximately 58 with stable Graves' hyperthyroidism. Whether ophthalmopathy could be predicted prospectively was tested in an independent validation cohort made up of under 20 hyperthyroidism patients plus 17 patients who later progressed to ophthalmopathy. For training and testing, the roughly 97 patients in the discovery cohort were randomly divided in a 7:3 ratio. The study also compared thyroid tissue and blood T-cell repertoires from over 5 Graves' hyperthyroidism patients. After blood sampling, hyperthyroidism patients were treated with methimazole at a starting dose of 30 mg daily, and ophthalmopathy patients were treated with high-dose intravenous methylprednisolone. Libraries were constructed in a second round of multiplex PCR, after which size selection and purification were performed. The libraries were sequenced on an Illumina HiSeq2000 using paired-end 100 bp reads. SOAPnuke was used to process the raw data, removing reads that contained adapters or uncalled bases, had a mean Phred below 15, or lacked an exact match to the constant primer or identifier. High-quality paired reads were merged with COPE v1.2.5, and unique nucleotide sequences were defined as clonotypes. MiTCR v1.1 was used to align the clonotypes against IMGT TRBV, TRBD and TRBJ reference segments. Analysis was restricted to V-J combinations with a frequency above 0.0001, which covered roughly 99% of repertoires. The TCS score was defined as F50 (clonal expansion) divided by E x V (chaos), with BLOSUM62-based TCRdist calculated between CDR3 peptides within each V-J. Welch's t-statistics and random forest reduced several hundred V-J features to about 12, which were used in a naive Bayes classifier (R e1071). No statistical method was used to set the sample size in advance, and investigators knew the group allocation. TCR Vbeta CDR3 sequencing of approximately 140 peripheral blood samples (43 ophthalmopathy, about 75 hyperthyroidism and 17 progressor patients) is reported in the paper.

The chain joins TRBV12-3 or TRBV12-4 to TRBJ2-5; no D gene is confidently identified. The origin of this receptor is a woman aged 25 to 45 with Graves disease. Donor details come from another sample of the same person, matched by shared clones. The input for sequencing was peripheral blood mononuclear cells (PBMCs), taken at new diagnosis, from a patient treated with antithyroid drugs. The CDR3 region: CASSSPFRAGETQYF. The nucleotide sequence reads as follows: TGTGCCAGCAGTTCCCCCTTCCGGGCCGGGGAGACCCAGTACTTC.